This T cell receptor (beta chain) comes out of a study of blood T cells in healthy people across ages. Study-wide results and limits: Investigators viewed diversity estimates from one million T cells as underestimates, the study reported. Older age coincided with a roughly linear decline in TCR beta diversity per million T cells.

Notes on this clonotype: Antigen: not known. This may be a read error: a much more frequent sequence differs by one nucleotide.

V was clipped by 5 bases and J by 9 bases; unmatched bases: 10. The CDR3 contains 13 residues. Looked up from germline, CDR1 is DFQATT and CDR2 is SNEGSKA (reference sequence). Donors ranged from about 6 to 90 years old and were healthy Caucasians in Russia. A minimum of 6 million PBMCs was isolated per sample. Then a second PCR, running roughly 7 to 11 cycles, was carried out with a sample-barcoded 5' primer and a J-beta primer mix. TCRdb fed the 5' RACE reads into MiXCR, producing one record per CDR3 protein. The sample carries about 680,000 distinct CDR3 sequences, around 48% recorded once. The chain carries TRBV20-1 and TRBJ2-1; 7 bases are shared with TRBD1. This clonotype originated in a woman aged 55 to 70 in good health. Material: blood. This chain's CDR3 is CSALRTGLGEQFF. In nucleotides, the CDR3 is TGCAGTGCTCTCCGGACAGGTTTGGGTGAGCAGTTCTTC.